The subject of this entry is one T cell receptor beta chain. Its antigen is as yet unknown. The sample belongs to a study of OX40 agonist ivuxolimab in advanced cancers. Study-wide context: The dose-escalation cohort was approximately 85% male, with a mean age of approximately 62 years, ranging roughly 23 to 85. Study findings and constraints: At doses 0.1 to 3.0 mg/kg, CD4+ and CD8+ clones expanded. In CD8+ T cells, expanded clones were on average more numerous than in CD4+.

Excluded were patients having autoimmune disease history or systemic immunosuppression. The CDR3 loop spans 14 amino acids. Only in-frame clones appear in the TCRdb table, and some are missing; sequencing was by immunoSEQ multiplex PCR. The sample comprises tens of thousands of clones, roughly 90% of which are singletons, and 0.67% rests with the top ten. The chain links TRBV21-1 to TRBJ2-5; TRBD2, the table's D call, was not compared with the DNA. TRBV21-1 is a pseudogene locus. The TCR was taken from an adult with an advanced solid tumor such as melanoma, head and neck, liver or kidney cancer. Specimen: CD4+ or CD8+ T cells sorted from blood, collected in a trial of the OX40 agonist ivuxolimab. In DNA, the CDR3 is TGTGCCAGCAGCCATGGGGGGGGGCAAGAGACCCAGTACTTC. Protein product: CASSHGGGQETQYF.